This entry features one T cell receptor beta chain sequence. The CDR3 is made up of 15 amino acids. Germline CDR1 and CDR2: LNHDA and SQIVND (reference sequence). V was shortened by 3 bases and J by 0 bases, with 9 bases between the two germline ends. These data are taken from a study of blood T cell repertoires in COVID-19. Sequencing was performed with immunoSEQ multiplex PCR; in TCRdb, only in-frame clones are kept and a portion is missing. The profile shows about 100,000 clones, 65% to 90% of them singletons. The rearrangement links TRBV19 to TRBJ1-5; D gene uncertain. Source material: PBMCs or T cells enriched from blood (not recorded which). This TCR came from a woman aged 50 to 60 who had recovered from COVID-19. The CDR3 loop is CASSIPGNSNQPQHF. The CDR3 DNA reads TGTGCCAGTAGTATTCCGGGGAATAGCAATCAGCCCCAGCATTTT.